One and the same sample provided the 22 T cell receptor beta chains below, sequenced in a study of cytomegalovirus exposure and HLA in healthy donors. The PCR was carried out with 60 Vbeta primers and 13 Jbeta primers. Sequenced by immunoSEQ multiplex PCR; TCRdb stores in-frame clones only, minus some. This sample has 150,000 to 200,000 clones, with around 84% found just once. Sequenced input: PBMCs. These receptors were collected from a man aged 50 to 60 in good health and CMV-seropositive.

CDR3 sequence: CASSPWDKPYTDTQYF. Here the CDR3 DNA reads TGTGCCAGCAGCCCCTGGGACAAGCCATACACAGATACGCAGTATTTT. The chain employs TRBV5-6 and TRBJ2-3; weak D call: TRBD1 (6 bases). The V end lost 4 bases, the J end lost 2 bases, and 17 bases lay between the germline ends. CDR1 is SGHDT, CDR2 YYEEEE, per germline. The length of the CDR3 is 16 residues.

The V and J genes are TRBV2 and TRBJ1-1; possible D gene TRBD1, 6 bases. This CDR3 has 15 amino acids. Between the trimmed V and J ends, which lost 3 bases and 2 bases, there was a span of 13 bases. Germline values: CDR1 SNHLY, CDR2 FYNNEI. The CDR3 sequence is CASSDPGDTNTEAFF. CDR3 DNA sequence: TGTGCCAGCAGTGATCCCGGGGACACCAACACTGAAGCTTTCTTT.

The gene calls are TRBV6-1 and TRBJ1-2; tentative D call: TRBD1 (6 bases). Germline CDR1 and CDR2: MNHNS and SASEGT. CDR3 size: 15 residues. V lost 2 bases and J 2 bases, leaving 12 bases between the germline ends. The CDR3 spells CASSEQGMGNYGYTF. The CDR3 nucleotides are TGTGCCAGCAGTGAACAGGGGATGGGGAACTATGGCTACACCTTC.

V and J are TRBV28 and TRBJ2-4, with D perhaps TRBD2 (6 bases). Trimming removed 1 base at V and 5 bases at J, with 15 bases between. Looked up from germline, CDR1 is MDHEN and CDR2 is SYDVKM. This CDR3 contains 16 residues. The CDR3 DNA follows: TGTGCCAGCAGTTTATCGCCGGGAGTTAGCGAAAACATTCAGTACTTC. Its translation: CASSLSPGVSENIQYF.

The chain is built from TRBV23-1 and TRBJ2-3, with 9 bases lining up with TRBD1. TRBV23-1 is reported as an ORF; its role is uncertain. This CDR3 has 20 amino acids. With 0 bases clipped from V and 2 bases from J, the junction kept 15 bases outside the gene matches. The CDR3: CASSQSLVGDRAPLTDTQYF. The DNA for the CDR3 is TGCGCCAGCAGTCAATCCCTGGTGGGGGACAGGGCTCCCCTCACAGATACGCAGTATTTT.

This clone was found a few times. This rearrangement joins TRBV6-5 to TRBJ1-2; 9 nucleotides align to TRBD1. In germline, CDR1 is MNHEY, CDR2 SVGAGI. This CDR3 is 13 amino acids long. V lost 5 bases and J lost 4; bases outside the gene matches: 2. CDR3 nucleotides: TGTGCCAGCAGTCGGACAGGGGTCTATGGCTACACCTTC. Protein: CASSRTGVYGYTF.

V gene TRBV19 combines with J gene TRBJ1-3; 8 bases fit TRBD1. Germline V gene data show CDR1 as LNHDA and CDR2 as SQIVND (reference sequence). The length of the CDR3 is 17 residues. V lost 5 bases, J lost 0 bases, and 9 bases stayed unmatched. The CDR3 region is CASSLPDRAGSGNTIYF. CDR3 in DNA: TGTGCCAGTAGTCTTCCGGACAGGGCGGGCTCTGGAAACACCATATATTTT.

Regarding this clone: An end of the junction differs from the germline gene, which may be a read error. The chain couples TRBV7-9 to TRBJ1-1; no reliable D call. This CDR3 is built from 12 residues. Germline assignment: CDR1 SEHNR and CDR2 FQNEAQ (reference sequence). The CDR3 protein is CSSSLQNTEAFF. DNA for the CDR3: TGTTCCAGCAGCTTACAAAACACTGAAGCTTTCTTT.

The chain links TRBV4-1 to TRBJ2-3, with D maybe TRBD2 (6 bases). The CDR3 has 15 residues. Looked up from germline, CDR1 is MGHRA and CDR2 is YSYEKL. The ends were cut back, 2 bases at V and 4 bases at J, with 13 bases in the middle. CDR3 in DNA: TGCGCCAGCAGCCAACTGGGGGGAGCCTCAGATACGCAGTATTTT. This gives the protein CASSQLGGASDTQYF.

As concerns this clone: Sequence at one end of the junction differs from germline and may be a read error. The V and J genes are TRBV7-9 and TRBJ1-3, with 9 bases matching TRBD1. Looked up from germline, CDR1 is SEHNR and CDR2 is FQNEAQ (reference sequence). The CDR3 runs 18 residues. The CDR3 DNA is TGTTCCAGCAGCTCCCTTGGGGGGACAGGGACGGCTGGAAACACCATATATTTT. Residues: CSSSSLGGTGTAGNTIYF.

The chain is built from TRBV19 and TRBJ1-1; 9 nucleotides line up with TRBD1. Trimming removed 5 bases from V and 9 bases from J; junction bases left unmatched: 16. Germline values: CDR1 LNHDA, CDR2 SQIVND (reference sequence). This CDR3 has 16 residues. CDR3 loop: CASSSWPGQGKDQAFF. The CDR3 coding sequence is TGTGCCAGTAGTTCCTGGCCGGGACAGGGAAAGGACCAAGCTTTCTTT.

CDR3 nucleotide sequence: TGCAGCGTTGAAGTGGGGATCGAGAGGGAATCGGACTATGGCTACACCTTC. This translates into CSVEVGIERESDYGYTF. V and J are TRBV29-1 and TRBJ1-2, with D hard to call. This CDR3 contains 17 residues. Trimming took 1 base from V and 3 from J, leaving 21 bases between them. Germline loops: CDR1 SQVTM, CDR2 ANQGSEA.

This chain links TRBV2 with TRBJ2-5; weak D call: TRBD1 (6 bases). V was shortened by 6 bases and J by 9 bases, with 20 bases between the two germline ends. CDR3 size: 14 residues. CDR1 is SNHLY, CDR2 FYNNEI, per germline. CDR3 coding DNA: TGTGCCAGCAGCAAGACAGGAAAGGACGGAGCCCAGTACTTC. It codes for CASSKTGKDGAQYF.

This clone showed up just a few times. The V gene is TRBV6-5, the J gene TRBJ1-3, with TRBD1 matching over 7 bases. Germline V gives CDR1 MNHEY, CDR2 SVGAGI. This CDR3 contains 14 residues. V gave up 5 bases and J gave up 13 bases; unmatched junction bases: 14. This chain's CDR3 is CASSLDRAGNGIYF. The CDR3 DNA reads as TGTGCCAGCAGTCTTGACAGGGCGGGAAATGGAATATATTTT.

This chain links TRBV6-1 with TRBJ2-2, with 12 nucleotides matching TRBD2. CDR1 MNHNS and CDR2 SASEGT come from the germline V gene. The length of the CDR3 is 15 residues. V shed 5 bases, J shed 7 bases, and the junction held 5 bases outside the gene matches. CDR3 protein: CASSPSGRAGGELFF. DNA of the CDR3: TGTGCCAGCAGTCCTAGCGGGAGGGCGGGCGGGGAGCTGTTTTTT.

The V gene is TRBV5-6, the J gene TRBJ2-7, with D tentatively TRBD1 (6 bases). The germline CDR1 and CDR2 sequences are SGHDT and YYEEEE. The CDR3 is 13 amino acids. Between the trimmed V and J ends, which lost 0 bases and 3 bases, there was a span of 7 bases. CDR3 nucleotides: TGTGCCAGCAGCTTGGCGGGACACTACGAGCAGTACGTC. This sequence encodes CASSLAGHYEQYV.

This sequence joins TRBV19 and TRBJ1-5; TRBD1 matches 9 bases. The ends lost 0 bases at V and 4 bases at J; junction bases unmatched: 4. CDR1 is LNHDA, CDR2 SQIVND, per germline (reference sequence). This CDR3 is 16 amino acids long. The CDR3: CASSIEGQGRNQPQHF. Here the CDR3 DNA reads TGTGCCAGTAGTATAGAGGGACAGGGAAGAAATCAGCCCCAGCATTTT.

This sequence joins TRBV11-3 and TRBJ1-4; 8 bases map to TRBD1. The CDR3 extends over 12 amino acids. The J segment lost 14 bases and the V segment lost 4 bases, leaving 6 bases of the junction unmatched. Per germline, CDR1 SGHNT and CDR2 YENEEA. CDR3 DNA: TGTGCCAGCAGCTCTCTACGGACAGGGCTGTTTTTT. Its translation: CASSSLRTGLFF. Together with reference TRBV11-3 and TRBJ1-4, the CDR3 gives the full variable domain: EAGVVQSPRYKIIEKKQPVAFWCNPISGHNTLYWYLQNLGQGPELLIRYENEEAVDDSQLPKDRFSAERLKGVDSTLKIQPAELGDSAVYLCASSSLRTGLFFGSGTQLSVL.

The gene calls are TRBV27 and TRBJ1-1, with D maybe TRBD1 (6 bases). The CDR3 covers 16 residues. In germline, CDR1 is MNHEY, CDR2 SMNVEV (reference sequence). V shed 0 bases and J shed 4 bases, with 15 bases lying between them. The CDR3 here is CASSLSFGRGVTEAFF. The CDR3 bases are TGTGCCAGCAGTTTATCGTTCGGCAGGGGTGTCACTGAAGCTTTCTTT.

CDR3 loop: CASGQGEGYTF. CDR3 coding DNA: TGCGCCAGCGGACAGGGTGAGGGCTACACCTTC. This chain uses TRBV10-2 with TRBJ1-2, with 8 positions matching TRBD1. Per germline, CDR1 WSHSY and CDR2 SAAADI. J was trimmed by 8 bases and V by 8 bases; bases with no gene match: 4. The CDR3 length is 11 residues.

The chain carries TRBV4-1 and TRBJ2-5; 11 nucleotides match TRBD2. The J segment lost 5 bases and the V segment lost 1 base, leaving 9 bases of the junction unmatched. Per the germline V gene, CDR1 is MGHRA and CDR2 is YSYEKL. This CDR3 is 17 amino acids long. CDR3 region: CASSQGGSGGARETQYF. CDR3 coding DNA: TGCGCCAGCAGCCAAGGGGGTAGCGGGGGGGCCCGGGAGACCCAGTACTTC.

The chain has TRBV6-6 and TRBJ1-2; 7 nucleotides align to TRBD1. This CDR3 comprises 13 residues. Germline V CDR1 and CDR2: MNHNY, SVGAGI (reference sequence). V lost 6 bases, J lost 2 bases, and 3 bases stayed unmatched. The CDR3 is CASSQGVNYGYTF. DNA for the CDR3: TGTGCCAGCAGCCAGGGGGTCAACTATGGCTACACCTTC.